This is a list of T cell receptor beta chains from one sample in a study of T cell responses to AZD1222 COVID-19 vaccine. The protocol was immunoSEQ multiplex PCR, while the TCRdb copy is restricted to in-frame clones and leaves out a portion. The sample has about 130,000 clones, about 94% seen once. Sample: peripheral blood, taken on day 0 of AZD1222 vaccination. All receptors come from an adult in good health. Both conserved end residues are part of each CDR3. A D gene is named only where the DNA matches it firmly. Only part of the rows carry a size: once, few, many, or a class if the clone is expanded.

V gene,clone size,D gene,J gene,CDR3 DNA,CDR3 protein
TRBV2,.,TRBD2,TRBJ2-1,TGTGCCACCAAGTCGACTAGCGGGCTAGCTTACAATGAGCAGTTCTTC,CATKSTSGLAYNEQFF
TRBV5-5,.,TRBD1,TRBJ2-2,TGTGCCAGCAGCTGGGGGACAGTTGGGGAGCTGTTTTTT,CASSWGTVGELFF
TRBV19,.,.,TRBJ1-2,TGTGCCAGTAGTGGCAGAGAAACTAACTATGGCTACACCTTC,CASSGRETNYGYTF
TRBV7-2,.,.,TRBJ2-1,TGTGCCAGCAGCTTGGATTCTTGGGGCGGGAATCTGTTCTTC,CASSLDSWGGNLFF
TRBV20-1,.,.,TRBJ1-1,TGCAGTGCTAACAGAAACACTGAAGCTTTCTTT,CSANRNTEAFF
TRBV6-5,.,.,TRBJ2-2,TGTGCCAGCAGTTCAGGGAACCGACGCATCGGGGAGCTGTTTTTT,CASSSGNRRIGELFF
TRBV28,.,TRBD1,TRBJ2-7,TGTGCCAGCAGGCCCTCCGGGACAGTCTACGAGCAGTACTTC,CASRPSGTVYEQYF
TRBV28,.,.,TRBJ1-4,TGTGCCAGCAGTTTATCACAGGGAGAGACTGAAAAACTGTTTTTT,CASSLSQGETEKLFF
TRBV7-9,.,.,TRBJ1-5,TGTGCCAGCAGCAACCTTAGCGGGAGGGCAGGTAATCGGGATCAGCCCCAGCATTTT,CASSNLSGRAGNRDQPQHF
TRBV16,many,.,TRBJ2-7,TGTGCCAGCAGCCAATCCTACGAGCAGTACTTC,CASSQSYEQYF
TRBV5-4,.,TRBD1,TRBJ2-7,TGTGCCAGCAGCAACACAGGGGTTCGGGTGCACGAGCAGTACTTC,CASSNTGVRVHEQYF
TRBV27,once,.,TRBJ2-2,TGTGCCAGCAGGACTCGGGGATCCGAGCTGTTTTTT,CASRTRGSELFF
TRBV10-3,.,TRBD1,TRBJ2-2,TGTGCCATCATGCGACAGGGGACCAACGGGGAGCTGTTTTTT,CAIMRQGTNGELFF